The 19 T cell receptor beta chains below were found in one sample sequenced in a study of blood T cell repertoires in COVID-19. Sequencing used immunoSEQ multiplex PCR; TCRdb keeps in-frame clones, though not all of them. This table has under 55,000 clones, about nine tenths appearing once. Sequenced: peripheral blood. These receptors were obtained from a human donor in a cohort sampled during active COVID-19.

The chain combines TRBV2 with TRBJ2-7; 7 nucleotides agree with TRBD1. After removal of 6 bases from V and 4 bases from J, the junction contained 6 bases not matched to a gene. This CDR3 has 13 amino acids. Looked up from germline, CDR1 is SNHLY and CDR2 is FYNNEI. CDR3 residues: CASRPTGVYEQYF. In nucleotides, the CDR3 is TGTGCCAGCAGGCCCACAGGGGTTTACGAGCAGTACTTC.

V gene TRBV5-1 combines with J gene TRBJ2-7; 7 positions match TRBD1. This CDR3 comprises 13 residues. Looked up from germline, CDR1 is SGHRS and CDR2 is YFSETQ. V lost 5 bases, J lost 6 bases, and 8 bases stayed unmatched. The CDR3 nucleotides are TGCGCCAGCAGTTGGACAGGCCCTACCGAGCAGTACTTC. It codes for CASSWTGPTEQYF.

The gene calls are TRBV4-3 and TRBJ2-3, with D unresolved. The length of the CDR3 is 15 residues. V lost 1 base, J lost 5 bases, and 13 bases lay in between. Germline assignment: CDR1 LGHNA and CDR2 YSLEER. CDR3 residues: CASSQVESPGDTQYF. The CDR3 nucleotides read TGCGCCAGCAGCCAAGTTGAGTCCCCGGGAGATACGCAGTATTTT.

The J gene is TRBJ2-7, the V gene TRBV6-2 or TRBV6-3; D might be TRBD2 (5 bases). The CDR3 loop spans 15 amino acids. Germline CDR1 MNHEY, CDR2 SVGEGT. Trimming pared 0 bases from V and 3 bases from J, leaving 12 bases between. The CDR3 protein is CASSYSGVEGYEQYF. In DNA form, the CDR3 reads TGTGCCAGCAGTTACTCGGGTGTAGAGGGCTACGAGCAGTACTTC.

V usage is TRBV7-9 and J usage is TRBJ2-7, with D possibly TRBD1 on 7 matching bases. The CDR3 contains 14 residues. Per germline, CDR1 SEHNR and CDR2 FQNEAQ (reference sequence). V dropped 1 base and J dropped 5 bases, with 12 bases sitting between them. In DNA form, the CDR3 reads TGTGCCAGCAGCTTAGGCCAGGGGGGTAACGAGCAGTACTTC. Translated, it gives CASSLGQGGNEQYF.

This chain connects TRBV6-2 or TRBV6-3 to TRBJ2-7; unclear D gene. Germline V lookup: CDR1 MNHEY, CDR2 SVGEGT. This CDR3 contains 13 residues. Trimming took 2 bases from V and 4 from J, leaving 9 bases between them. The CDR3 DNA reads TGTGCCAGCAGTTACGGCAGAATATACGAGCAGTACTTC. It codes for CASSYGRIYEQYF.

This chain connects TRBV4-3 to TRBJ1-5; tentative D call: TRBD1 (5 bases). Trimming took 0 bases from V and 7 from J, leaving 10 bases between them. The CDR3 covers 14 residues. CDR1 and CDR2 from the germline V gene are LGHNA and YSLEER. The CDR3: CASSQDAGNQPQHF. The CDR3 DNA reads TGCGCCAGCAGCCAAGACGCAGGGAACCAGCCCCAGCATTTT.

The gene calls are TRBV7-2 and TRBJ1-6; D is possibly TRBD1 (6 bases). Deletions cut 5 bases from V and 8 bases from J, with 16 bases between. Germline V lookup: CDR1 SGHTA, CDR2 FQGNSA. This CDR3 spans 15 amino acids. CDR3: CASSGRQVGDSPLHF. DNA for the CDR3: TGTGCCAGCAGCGGAAGACAGGTCGGGGATTCACCCCTCCACTTT.

This sequence joins TRBV11-2 and TRBJ1-5; 7 bases fit TRBD1. Germline CDR1 is SGHAT and CDR2 is FQNNGV. V gave up 1 base and J gave up 6 bases; unmatched junction bases: 0. CDR3 length equals 13 residues. The CDR3 loop reads CASSLGTGQPQHF. Here the CDR3 DNA reads TGTGCCAGCAGCTTAGGGACAGGTCAGCCCCAGCATTTT. Complete variable domain (other parts from reference TRBV11-2 and TRBJ1-5): EAGVAQSPRYKIIEKRQSVAFWCNPISGHATLYWYQQILGQGPKLLIQFQNNGVVDDSQLPKDRFSAERLKGVDSTLKIQPAKLEDSAVYLCASSLGTGQPQHFGDGTRLSIL.

The CDR3 reads CSVEGGPGYGYTF. CDR3 nucleotides: TGCAGCGTTGAGGGCGGGCCTGGCTATGGCTACACCTTC. The chain is built from TRBV29-1 and TRBJ1-2; D unclear. Trimming cost V 3 bases and J 4 bases, with 12 bases left between them. The CDR3 is made up of 13 amino acids. The germline V gene encodes CDR1 SQVTM and CDR2 ANQGSEA.

The genes are TRBV7-2 and TRBJ2-7, with D maybe TRBD2 (6 bases). Germline-derived CDR1 and CDR2 are SGHTA and FQGNSA. The V gene lost 1 base and the J gene lost 5 bases, with 15 bases spanning the gap. The CDR3 loop spans 15 amino acids. CDR3 loop: CASSLVRGGYDEQYF. The CDR3 coding sequence is TGTGCCAGCAGCTTAGTGCGGGGTGGGTACGACGAGCAGTACTTC.

The rearrangement joins TRBV21-1 to TRBJ2-3; no DNA check was done on the table's D call, TRBD1. TRBV21-1 represents a pseudogene. The CDR3 extends over 16 amino acids. CDR3 amino acids: CASSKRTEPSTDTQYF. The CDR3 nucleotides read TGTGCCAGCAGCAAACGGACAGAACCTAGCACAGATACGCAGTATTTT.

The CDR3 DNA is TGTGCCAGCAGCTTCGGGGGGGAGGGCGCAGATACGCAGTATTTT. Residues: CASSFGGEGADTQYF. The V call is TRBV11-1, the J call TRBJ2-3, with 8 positions matching TRBD2. Germline V CDR1 and CDR2: SGHAT, FQDESV (reference sequence). The CDR3 is 15 amino acids. V was pared by 3 bases and J by 4 bases, with 6 bases of the junction left unmatched.

This clone has only one observation. The chain joins TRBV5-1 to TRBJ1-6; no reliable D call. Germline loops: CDR1 SGHRS, CDR2 YFSETQ. Trimming shortened V by 0 bases and J by 5 bases, and 9 bases separated the two germline ends. The CDR3 loop spans 15 amino acids. CDR3 DNA sequence: TGCGCCAGCAGCTTGGAACTTGTGAATAATTCACCCCTCCACTTT. This encodes CASSLELVNNSPLHF.

The CDR3 sequence: CASSLLRGHNYGYTF. In nucleotides, the CDR3 is TGTGCCAGCAGCTTGTTAAGGGGGCACAACTATGGCTACACCTTC. This chain links TRBV11-2 with TRBJ1-2; TRBD1 aligns across 7 bases. Looked up from germline, CDR1 is SGHAT and CDR2 is FQNNGV. V dropped 3 bases and J dropped 2; count of bases not matched to a gene: 6. This CDR3 is 15 amino acids long.

The chain joins TRBV9 to TRBJ2-1; TRBD1 is a possible D gene (5 bases). The V end lost 0 bases, the J end lost 8 bases, and 21 bases lay between the germline ends. This CDR3 comprises 17 residues. Germline-derived CDR1 and CDR2 are SGDLS and YYNGEE. DNA of the CDR3: TGTGCCAGCAGCGTAGTGGGAATAGGTCGGCAAGGGGATGAGCAGTTCTTC. Protein product: CASSVVGIGRQGDEQFF. Complete variable domain (other parts from reference TRBV9 and TRBJ2-1): DSGVTQTPKHLITATGQRVTLRCSPRSGDLSVYWYQQSLDQGLQFLIQYYNGEERAKGNILERFSAQQFPDLHSELNLSSLELGDSALYFCASSVVGIGRQGDEQFFGPGTRLTVL.

Here the CDR3 reads CASSQIGGLAKNIQYF. The CDR3 region has the DNA TGCGCCAGCAGCCAAATCGGCGGGCTAGCCAAAAACATTCAGTACTTC. This chain links TRBV4-1 with TRBJ2-4, with D possibly matching TRBD2 (5 bases). This CDR3 comprises 16 residues. CDR1 and CDR2 from the germline V gene are MGHRA and YSYEKL. V lost 2 bases, J lost 0 bases, and 11 bases lay in between.

This clone was seen only a few times. Different DNA sequences within this sample yield the same CDR3. This chain connects TRBV19 to TRBJ1-5; 11 bases line up with TRBD1. Germline CDR1 LNHDA, CDR2 SQIVND (reference sequence). CDR3 length equals 15 residues. V lost 4 bases and J lost 7; bases outside the gene matches: 6. In nucleotides, the CDR3 is TGTGCCAGTAGTACCGGGACAGGGGGACGACAGCCCCAGCATTTT. Protein product: CASSTGTGGRQPQHF. Full variable domain (missing parts from reference TRBV19 and TRBJ1-5): DGGITQSPKYLFRKEGQNVTLSCEQNLNHDAMYWYRQDPGQGLRLIYYSQIVNDFQKGDIAEGYSVSREKKESFPLTVTSAQKNPTAFYLCASSTGTGGRQPQHFGDGTRLSIL.

Points on this clone: A junction boundary mismatches the germline segment, possibly from a read error. Other DNA sequences in the same sample also yield this CDR3. This chain uses TRBV9 with TRBJ1-6, with D possibly matching TRBD1 (5 bases). The CDR3 is made up of 14 amino acids. The germline CDR1 and CDR2 sequences are SGDLS and YYNGEE. The CDR3 is CASSVGAGNSPLHF. DNA for the CDR3: TGTGCCAGCAGTGTAGGAGCAGGGAATTCACCCCTCCACTTT.